The 23 T cell receptor beta chains presented below share a single source sample, sequenced in a study of cytomegalovirus exposure and HLA in healthy donors. Researchers ran the PCR with 60 Vbeta and 13 Jbeta primers. Assay: immunoSEQ multiplex PCR; the TCRdb copy retains only in-frame clones and omits some. The sample has 100,000 to 150,000 clones; over 75% are singletons. The sample taken for sequencing was PBMCs. The receptors were gathered from a male donor in good health and CMV-seropositive.

The V gene is TRBV6-1, the J gene TRBJ1-1, with D possibly TRBD1 on 5 matching bases. The CDR3 is 15 amino acids. Germline CDR1 is MNHNS and CDR2 is SASEGT. V lost 3 bases, J lost 1 base, and 12 bases lay in between. CDR3 DNA sequence: TGTGCCAGCAGTGACGCCTCAGGGCCGAACACTGAAGCTTTCTTT. It encodes CASSDASGPNTEAFF.

This sequence joins TRBV7-9 and TRBJ2-5; 7 positions match TRBD1. Germline CDR1 and CDR2: SEHNR and FQNEAQ (reference sequence). Trimming at V came to 5 bases and at J to 4 bases, leaving 10 bases not matched to a gene. The CDR3 contains 15 residues. This CDR3 is CASSPPTGSRETQYF. The DNA for the CDR3 is TGTGCCAGCAGCCCCCCGACAGGGAGTAGAGAGACCCAGTACTTC.

This clone came up once. This chain joins TRBV7-4 and TRBJ2-1, with D maybe TRBD2 (6 bases). CDR1 SGHVT and CDR2 SQSDAQ come from the germline V gene. V dropped 4 bases and J dropped 0 bases, with 13 bases sitting between them. This CDR3 region has 16 residues. The CDR3 nucleotides are TGTGCCAGCAGCTCTGGGACTCGCCTCTCCTACAATGAGCAGTTCTTC. Residues: CASSSGTRLSYNEQFF. Complete variable domain (other parts from reference TRBV7-4 and TRBJ2-1): GAGVSQSPRYKVAKRGRDVALRCDSISGHVTLYWYRQTLGQGSEVLTYSQSDAQRDKSGRPSGRFSAERPERSVSTLKIQRTEQGDSAVYLCASSSGTRLSYNEQFFGPGTRLTVL.

This clone came up once. The CDR3 DNA follows: TGTGCCAGCAGTACACAGGGACGCACTGAAGCTTTCTTT. It yields the protein CASSTQGRTEAFF. The chain combines TRBV28 with TRBJ1-1; TRBD1 is a possible D gene (6 bases). The CDR3 spans 13 residues. Per germline, CDR1 MDHEN and CDR2 SYDVKM. Trimming pared 5 bases from V and 4 bases from J, leaving 11 bases between.

This clone was seen only a few times. This sequence joins TRBV2 and TRBJ2-1; 8 nucleotides align to TRBD2. The CDR3 is 11 residues long. Per germline, CDR1 SNHLY and CDR2 FYNNEI. Germline trimming cut 4 bases from V and 10 bases from J; bases unmatched to any gene: 0. CDR3 nucleotides: TGTGCCAGCAGTGCGGGGGGGGAGCAGTTCTTC. Its translation: CASSAGGEQFF.

V gene TRBV7-8 combines with J gene TRBJ1-6; D ambiguous. Germline loops: CDR1 SGHVS, CDR2 FQNEAQ. The V and J ends lost 3 bases and 5 bases respectively, with 2 bases between them. CDR3 length: 12 amino acids. This CDR3 is CASSFDNSPLHF. The CDR3 DNA reads TGTGCCAGCAGCTTCGATAATTCACCCCTCCACTTT.

The chain recombines TRBV30 with TRBJ1-5; perhaps TRBD1 as D (6 bases). V was pared by 3 bases and J by 4 bases, with 13 bases between. Germline CDR1 and CDR2: GTSNPN and SVGIG (reference sequence). The CDR3 is 14 residues long. The CDR3 protein is CAWRGGHPNQPQHF. The CDR3 DNA reads TGTGCCTGGAGAGGGGGACACCCTAATCAGCCCCAGCATTTT.

The chain uses TRBV2 and TRBJ2-3, with D possibly TRBD1 on 5 matching bases. CDR1 and CDR2 (germline): SNHLY, FYNNEI. This CDR3 has 14 residues. V lost 4 bases, J lost 8 bases, and 16 bases lay in between. The CDR3 coding sequence is TGTGCCAGCAGTGCACAGACCCCTCAGGGTACGCAGTATTTT. Its protein is CASSAQTPQGTQYF.

The rearrangement links TRBV6-5 to TRBJ2-7; TRBD1 aligns across 10 bases. V shed 6 bases, J shed 4 bases, and the junction held 6 bases outside the gene matches. There are 14 residues in the CDR3. Germline lookup yields CDR1 MNHEY and CDR2 SVGAGI. The CDR3 DNA is TGTGCCAGCAGGGTGACAGGGGGCTTTTACGAGCAGTACTTC. Protein: CASRVTGGFYEQYF.

The gene calls are TRBV7-2 and TRBJ1-2; D is unclear. The CDR3 runs to 12 residues. Germline V gene sequence: CDR1 SGHTA, CDR2 FQGNSA. Trimming removed 5 bases from V and 3 bases from J, with 7 bases in between. The CDR3 DNA reads TGTGCCAGCAGCCCCAATTACTATGGCTACACCTTC. Protein: CASSPNYYGYTF.

This chain joins TRBV5-4 and TRBJ2-1; TRBD2 matches at 11 bases. J was trimmed by 3 bases and V by 4 bases; bases with no gene match: 3. CDR3 length: 15 amino acids. Germline CDR1 and CDR2: SGHNT and YYREEE (reference sequence). The CDR3 bases are TGTGCCAGCAGCACGACTAGCGGGAACTACAATGAGCAGTTCTTC. Its protein is CASSTTSGNYNEQFF.

The chain combines TRBV19 with TRBJ2-3; the match to TRBD2 covers 10 bases. The CDR3 has 17 residues. Germline assignment: CDR1 LNHDA and CDR2 SQIVND (reference sequence). V gave up 3 bases and J gave up 2 bases; unmatched junction bases: 8. Here the CDR3 DNA reads TGTGCCAGTAGTATCGCAAGACTAGCGGGCTTCACAGATACGCAGTATTTT. It encodes CASSIARLAGFTDTQYF.

This clone has a single count. V gene TRBV7-2 combines with J gene TRBJ2-7; 10 bases fit TRBD2. The CDR3 has 17 amino acids. Germline V gene sequence: CDR1 SGHTA, CDR2 FQGNSA. Trimming took 5 bases from V and 1 from J; bases not matched to a gene: 11. The CDR3 loop reads CASSPPASGRPSYEQYF. For the CDR3, the DNA is TGTGCCAGCAGCCCTCCGGCTAGCGGGAGACCTTCCTACGAGCAGTACTTC.

The gene calls are TRBV5-1 and TRBJ1-2; 7 positions agree with TRBD1. This CDR3 spans 14 amino acids. Unmatched junction bases numbered 7, after V lost 3 bases and J lost 5 bases. Germline CDR1 and CDR2: SGHRS and YFSETQ. The CDR3 DNA sequence: TGCGCCAGCAGCTCTTATTCAGGGGGATATGGCTACACCTTC. Protein sequence: CASSSYSGGYGYTF.

The CDR3, as DNA: TGTGCCAGCAGTCCAACTAGCGGGGGAATCACAGATACGCAGTATTTT. Translated: CASSPTSGGITDTQYF. J is TRBJ2-3 and V is TRBV28; 11 positions match TRBD2. Germline trimming cut 5 bases from V and 2 bases from J; bases unmatched to any gene: 6. This CDR3 is 16 amino acids long. Germline CDR1 MDHEN, CDR2 SYDVKM.

The V and J genes are TRBV19 and TRBJ1-1, with D possibly TRBD1 on 5 matching bases. The germline V and J ends were trimmed by 5 bases and 0 bases, with 10 bases remaining between them. The CDR3 has 14 residues. CDR1 and CDR2 from the germline V gene are LNHDA and SQIVND (reference sequence). The DNA for the CDR3 is TGTGCCAGTAGTGCGGGACTGCTGAACACTGAAGCTTTCTTT. Protein sequence: CASSAGLLNTEAFF.

The rearrangement uses TRBV7-8 and TRBJ2-2, with D possibly matching TRBD1 (5 bases). Trimming took 2 bases from V and 0 from J, leaving 10 bases between them. The CDR3 runs to 16 residues. Germline values: CDR1 SGHVS, CDR2 FQNEAQ. CDR3 nucleotide sequence: TGTGCCAGCAGCTTACGAAGGACACCGAACACCGGGGAGCTGTTTTTT. Residues: CASSLRRTPNTGELFF.

The V call is TRBV7-8, the J call TRBJ1-1, with 9 bases fitting TRBD1. From germline, CDR1 is SGHVS and CDR2 FQNEAQ. This CDR3 contains 17 residues. V gave up 1 base and J gave up 0 bases; unmatched junction bases: 6. DNA for the CDR3: TGTGCCAGCAGCTTAGGGACAGGGGCTTTCTTGAACACTGAAGCTTTCTTT. It yields the protein CASSLGTGAFLNTEAFF.

The rearrangement uses TRBV6-1 and TRBJ2-7, with a weak D call TRBD1 (5 bases). The CDR3 consists of 15 residues. Looked up from germline, CDR1 is MNHNS and CDR2 is SASEGT. Trimming shortened V by 7 bases and J by 0 bases, and 16 bases separated the two germline ends. CDR3 in amino acids: CASKFRTDSSYEQYF. As DNA, the CDR3 is TGTGCCAGCAAATTCCGGACCGACAGCTCCTACGAGCAGTACTTC.

The chain couples TRBV5-5 to TRBJ2-1; TRBD2 might be the D (6 bases). The V end lost 4 bases, the J end lost 5 bases, and 19 bases lay between the germline ends. Germline CDR1 reads SGHKS; CDR2 reads YYEKEE (reference sequence). The CDR3 covers 16 residues. CDR3 in DNA: TGTGCCAGCAGCCGTGGATTCTTGGGGGGTAACAATGAGCAGTTCTTC. As protein: CASSRGFLGGNNEQFF. The variable domain in full, with the rest retrieved from reference TRBV5-5 and TRBJ2-1, is DAGVTQSPTHLIKTRGQQVTLRCSPISGHKSVSWYQQVLGQGPQFIFQYYEKEERGRGNFPDRFSARQFPNYSSELNVNALLLGDSALYLCASSRGFLGGNNEQFFGPGTRLTVL.

In this sample, this clone turned up once. The V and J genes are TRBV19 and TRBJ1-2; perhaps TRBD1 as D (6 bases). The CDR3 spans 13 residues. The V and J ends lost 1 base and 3 bases respectively, with 6 bases between them. Per the germline V gene, CDR1 is LNHDA and CDR2 is SQIVND (reference sequence). The CDR3 loop reads CASSIGQDYGYTF. The CDR3 DNA reads as TGTGCCAGTAGTATAGGACAGGACTATGGCTACACCTTC. Full variable domain (remainder filled in from reference TRBV19 and TRBJ1-2): DGGITQSPKYLFRKEGQNVTLSCEQNLNHDAMYWYRQDPGQGLRLIYYSQIVNDFQKGDIAEGYSVSREKKESFPLTVTSAQKNPTAFYLCASSIGQDYGYTFGSGTRLTVV.

The chain carries TRBV5-4 and TRBJ2-7; maybe TRBD1 (5 bases). Trimming stripped 2 bases from V and 1 base from J, with 7 bases between. The CDR3 sequence is 13 residues long. The germline V gene has CDR1 SGHNT and CDR2 YYREEE (reference sequence). DNA of the CDR3: TGTGCCAGCAGCTTAAAGGGGTCCTACGAGCAGTACTTC. It translates to CASSLKGSYEQYF. Together with reference TRBV5-4 and TRBJ2-7, the CDR3 gives the full variable domain: ETGVTQSPTHLIKTRGQQVTLRCSSQSGHNTVSWYQQALGQGPQFIFQYYREEENGRGNFPPRFSGLQFPNYSSELNVNALELDDSALYLCASSLKGSYEQYFGPGTRLTVT.

This clone was observed a handful of times. CDR3 coding DNA: TGTGCCATCAGCTCACAGGGAGCTGGTACAGATACGCAGTATTTT. Amino acids: CAISSQGAGTDTQYF. The chain recombines TRBV10-3 with TRBJ2-3; D is possibly TRBD1 (6 bases). CDR3 length equals 15 residues. The V end lost 6 bases, the J end lost 3 bases, and 16 bases lay between the germline ends. Germline lookup yields CDR1 ENHRY and CDR2 SYGVKD.